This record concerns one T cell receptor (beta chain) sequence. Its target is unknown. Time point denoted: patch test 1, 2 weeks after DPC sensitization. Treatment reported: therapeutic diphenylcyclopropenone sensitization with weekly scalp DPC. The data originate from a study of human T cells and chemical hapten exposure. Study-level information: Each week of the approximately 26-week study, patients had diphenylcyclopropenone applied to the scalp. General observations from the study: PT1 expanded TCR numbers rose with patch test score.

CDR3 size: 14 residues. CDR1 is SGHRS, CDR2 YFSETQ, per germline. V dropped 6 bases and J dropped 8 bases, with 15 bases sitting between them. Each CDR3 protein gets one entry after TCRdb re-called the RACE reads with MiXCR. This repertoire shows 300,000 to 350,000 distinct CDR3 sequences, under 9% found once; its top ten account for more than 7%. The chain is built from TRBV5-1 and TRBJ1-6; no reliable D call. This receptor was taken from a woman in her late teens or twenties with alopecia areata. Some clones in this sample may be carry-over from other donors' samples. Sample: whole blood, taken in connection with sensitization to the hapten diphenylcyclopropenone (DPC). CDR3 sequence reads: CASKDGKGDSPLHF. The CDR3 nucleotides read TGCGCCAGCAAGGATGGGAAAGGCGATTCACCCCTCCACTTT. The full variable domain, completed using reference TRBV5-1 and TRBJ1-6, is KAGVTQTPRYLIKTRGQQVTLSCSPISGHRSVSWYQQTPGQGLQFLFEYFSETQRNKGNFPGRFSGRQFSNSRSEMNVSTLELGDSALYLCASKDGKGDSPLHFGNGTRLTVT.